The source of this TCR beta chain is a study of blood T cells in healthy people across ages. General observations from the study: Estimates drawn from one million T cells were deemed to understate diversity.

PBMCs numbering at least 7 million were isolated per sample. For the second PCR, which ran for roughly 7 to 11 cycles, a sample-barcoded 5' primer and a J-beta primer mix were used. A minimum of 3 million CDR3-containing paired-end reads was obtained for each sample. TCRdb re-called the 5' RACE reads with MiXCR, one entry per CDR3 protein. The sample gives about 1.6 million distinct CDR3 sequences, roughly 32% of which show up once; over 9% is in the top ten. This clonotype came up a few times. Its antigen is unknown. Germline-derived CDR1 and CDR2 are SEHNR and FQNEAQ (reference sequence). This CDR3 contains 13 residues. Trimming removed 4 bases at V and 13 bases at J, with 14 bases between.

This TCR was sampled from a woman aged 30 to 39 in good health. The J gene is TRBJ1-6, the V gene TRBV7-9; perhaps TRBD1 as D (5 bases). Sequenced material: blood. This CDR3 reads CASSYRDALPLHF. The CDR3 DNA sequence: TGTGCCAGCAGCTACCGGGACGCGCTGCCCCTCCACTTT.